The clone carrying this T cell receptor (beta chain) was counted many times. Its antigen is currently unknown. As for the cDNA, it was generated by 5'RACE with 10-nucleotide random UMIs. Over 180 million TCR-beta sequences from 15-18 subjects came from every sequencing run. TCRdb analysed the 5' RACE reads with MiXCR anew, one entry per CDR3 protein. The table shows about 21,000 distinct CDR3 sequences, with around 16% occurring only once. The unsorted libraries had their origin in 2 million PBMCs stored at -80 C. V lost 5 bases, J lost 7 bases, and 4 bases stayed unmatched. CDR3 length: 13 amino acids. Germline V gives CDR1 DFQATT, CDR2 SNEGSKA (reference sequence). The data are from a study of neurological immune-mediated disorders. Whole-study results and caveats: HTLV-1-associated myelopathy had the most TCR clonal expansion, and multiple sclerosis had the least, less than healthy controls.

The source of this sequence is a female donor with HTLV-1-associated myelopathy (HAM/TSP). J is TRBJ2-1 and V is TRBV20-1, with 11 bases that match TRBD2. Sequencing input: PBMCs. CDR3 bases: TGCAGTGCTCAACTAGCGGGAGTAAATGAGCAGTTCTTC. It is translated as CSAQLAGVNEQFF.